The 16 T cell receptor beta chains listed next were all sequenced from one sample in a study of cytomegalovirus exposure and HLA in healthy donors. The PCR made use of 60 Vbeta and 13 Jbeta primers. Libraries were prepared by immunoSEQ multiplex PCR; TCRdb keeps only in-frame clonotypes and omits some of them. The sample includes roughly 200,000 clones, less than 80% of them seen just once. Sequencing input: PBMCs. The receptor source for this set is a woman aged 25 to 39 in good health and CMV-seropositive.

This clone was picked up many times. This chain links TRBV11-3 with TRBJ2-4; 10 nucleotides match TRBD2. CDR1 is SGHNT, CDR2 YENEEA, per germline. The CDR3 sequence is 19 residues long. J was trimmed by 2 bases and V by 1 base; bases with no gene match: 11. The CDR3 DNA follows: TGTGCCAGCAGCTTAGGCCCGCTAGCGGGAGTAGCACCCAAAAACATTCAGTACTTC. Translated, it gives CASSLGPLAGVAPKNIQYF.

V gene TRBV27 combines with J gene TRBJ1-6; 10 nucleotides align to TRBD1. The V segment lost 1 base and the J segment 7 bases; nucleotides outside the gene matches: 1. This CDR3 region has 15 residues. The germline CDR1 and CDR2 sequences are MNHEY and SMNVEV (reference sequence). CDR3 coding DNA: TGTGCCAGCAGTTTATTGGGACAGGGGAATTCACCCCTCCACTTT. Amino acid sequence: CASSLLGQGNSPLHF.

This sequence joins TRBV4-1 and TRBJ2-7, with 7 bases aligning to TRBD1. The CDR3 is made up of 13 amino acids. The V segment lost 4 bases and the J segment 3 bases; nucleotides outside the gene matches: 3. CDR1 is MGHRA and CDR2 is YSYEKL in the germline V gene. CDR3 sequence: CASSRNRGYEQYF. The CDR3 DNA follows: TGCGCCAGCAGCCGAAACAGGGGCTACGAGCAGTACTTC.

V is TRBV11-2 and J is TRBJ1-1; D not certain. Germline V gene sequence: CDR1 SGHAT, CDR2 FQNNGV. This CDR3 contains 13 residues. The V end lost 6 bases, the J end lost 1 base, and 9 bases lay between the germline ends. This chain's CDR3 is CASRLTSNTEAFF. In nucleotides, the CDR3 is TGTGCCAGCAGGCTAACCTCGAACACTGAAGCTTTCTTT.

CDR3 region: CASSLMAASSYNEQFF. The CDR3 bases are TGCGCCAGCAGCTTAATGGCGGCCAGCTCCTACAATGAGCAGTTCTTC. The rearrangement joins TRBV5-1 to TRBJ2-1; D unclear. The V gene's germline CDR1 is SGHRS and CDR2 YFSETQ. This CDR3 region has 16 residues. The V end was cut by 2 bases, the J end by 0 bases, with 12 bases between.

The CDR3 DNA is TGTGCCAGCAGCCCCAGGGGTAGCCGAAGCTCCTACAATGAGCAGTTCTTC. Its translation: CASSPRGSRSSYNEQFF. The chain joins TRBV5-6 to TRBJ2-1; D is possibly TRBD1 (6 bases). V dropped 4 bases and J dropped 0 bases, with 17 bases sitting between them. From germline, CDR1 is SGHDT and CDR2 YYEEEE. The CDR3 has 17 residues. Full variable domain (remainder filled in from reference TRBV5-6 and TRBJ2-1): DAGVTQSPTHLIKTRGQQVTLRCSPKSGHDTVSWYQQALGQGPQFIFQYYEEEERQRGNFPDRFSGHQFPNYSSELNVNALLLGDSALYLCASSPRGSRSSYNEQFFGPGTRLTVL.

The chain uses TRBV7-2 and TRBJ1-1; D call uncertain. V lost 3 bases and J lost 4, with 15 bases in between. Per germline, CDR1 SGHTA and CDR2 FQGNSA. The CDR3 contains 15 residues. CDR3 region: CASSLAAYEITEAFF. In DNA, the CDR3 is TGTGCCAGCAGCTTGGCGGCGTATGAGATCACTGAAGCTTTCTTT.

The rearrangement joins TRBV27 to TRBJ2-5; the match to TRBD1 covers 7 bases. Germline V gene lookup returns CDR1 MNHEY and CDR2 SMNVEV (reference sequence). Losses at the gene ends were 5 bases for V and 2 bases for J; bases not matched to a gene: 14. The CDR3 is 17 amino acids. The CDR3 sequence is CASSANPGTEIQETQYF. For the CDR3, the DNA is TGTGCCAGCAGTGCTAACCCCGGGACAGAAATTCAAGAGACCCAGTACTTC.

The chain couples TRBV7-9 to TRBJ2-7; D is perhaps TRBD2 (7 bases). There are 18 residues in the CDR3. Looked up from germline, CDR1 is SEHNR and CDR2 is FQNEAQ (reference sequence). Trimming stripped 1 base from V and 5 bases from J, with 24 bases between. In DNA, the CDR3 is TGTGCCAGCAGCTTAGGGCTCCCATTCAGGGGCGGGAGAGACGAGCAGTACTTC. Protein: CASSLGLPFRGGRDEQYF.

This clone appeared a single time. The chain combines TRBV7-2 with TRBJ1-5; D not certain. CDR3 size: 13 residues. From germline, CDR1 is SGHTA and CDR2 FQGNSA. Trimming removed 1 base at V and 7 bases at J, with 8 bases between. The CDR3 bases are TGTGCCAGCAGCTTAGGCCCGAGGCAGCCCCAGCATTTT. As protein: CASSLGPRQPQHF.

In its sample, this clone was seen once. This chain connects TRBV27 to TRBJ2-7; perhaps TRBD1 as D (7 bases). Germline loops: CDR1 MNHEY, CDR2 SMNVEV (reference sequence). The CDR3 totals 13 residues. V was pared by 6 bases and J by 4 bases, with 13 bases between. The CDR3 loop is CASSLQGRYEQYF. The CDR3 coding sequence is TGTGCCAGCAGCCTACAGGGGAGGTACGAGCAGTACTTC.

The chain couples TRBV6-5 to TRBJ1-2, with unresolved D. The CDR3 length is 12 residues. V lost 7 bases and J lost 8, with 14 bases in between. The germline V gene encodes CDR1 MNHEY and CDR2 SVGAGI. The CDR3 protein is CASTEGRLGYTF. Here the CDR3 DNA reads TGTGCCAGCACCGAGGGAAGACTCGGCTACACCTTC.

This sequence joins TRBV4-3 and TRBJ2-3; possibly TRBD2 for D (6 bases). Germline V CDR1 and CDR2: LGHNA, YSLEER. V was cut by 4 bases and J by 4 bases, with 18 bases left in between. The CDR3 consists of 16 residues. The CDR3 sequence is CASSLSTLGDSDTQYF. As DNA, the CDR3 is TGCGCCAGCAGCCTATCAACCCTTGGGGACTCAGATACGCAGTATTTT.

The gene calls are TRBV5-6 and TRBJ1-3, with a tentative D call TRBD1 (6 bases). This CDR3 contains 12 residues. CDR1 is SGHDT, CDR2 YYEEEE, per germline. Trimming cost V 3 bases and J 7 bases, with 8 bases left between them. In DNA form, the CDR3 reads TGTGCCAGCAGCTCCAGGGGTAACACCATATATTTT. Protein sequence: CASSSRGNTIYF.

The chain is built from TRBV4-1 and TRBJ1-4; 12 bases line up with TRBD1. This CDR3 comprises 17 residues. Trimming removed 2 bases from V and 8 bases from J; junction bases left unmatched: 9. Germline CDR1 reads MGHRA; CDR2 reads YSYEKL. CDR3 sequence reads: CASSQSGQGAMNEKLFF. CDR3 nucleotides: TGCGCCAGCAGCCAATCGGGACAGGGGGCGATGAACGAAAAACTGTTTTTT.

The chain recombines TRBV7-7 with TRBJ2-5; D possibly corresponds to TRBD1 (5 bases). V lost 1 base and J lost 7, with 13 bases in between. This CDR3 has 14 amino acids. The germline gives CDR1 SSHAT, CDR2 FNYEAQ (reference sequence). The CDR3 loop reads CASSLEGQGWTQYF. The CDR3 DNA reads TGTGCCAGCAGCTTAGAGGGGCAGGGATGGACCCAGTACTTC.